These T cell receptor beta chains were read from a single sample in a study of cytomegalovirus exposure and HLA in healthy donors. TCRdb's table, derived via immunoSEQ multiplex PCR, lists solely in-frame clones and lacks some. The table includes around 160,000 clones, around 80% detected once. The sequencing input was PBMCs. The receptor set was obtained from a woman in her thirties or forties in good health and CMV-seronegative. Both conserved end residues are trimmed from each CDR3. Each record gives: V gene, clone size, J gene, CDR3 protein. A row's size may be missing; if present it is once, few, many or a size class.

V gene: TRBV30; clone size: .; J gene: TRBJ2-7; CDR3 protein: AWSRGTYEQY
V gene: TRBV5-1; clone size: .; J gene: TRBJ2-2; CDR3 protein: ASSLAGVANTGELF
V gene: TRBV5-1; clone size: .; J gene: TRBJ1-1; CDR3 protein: ASSWRGLGTEAF
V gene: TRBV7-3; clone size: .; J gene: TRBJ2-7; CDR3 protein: ASSTTGGAGDEQY
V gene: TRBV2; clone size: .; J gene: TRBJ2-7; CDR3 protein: ASSRSGTSYEQY
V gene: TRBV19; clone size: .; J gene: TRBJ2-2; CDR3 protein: ASSLTSGRFTGELF
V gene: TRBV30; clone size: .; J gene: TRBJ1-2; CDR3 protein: AWSSGQGGFGYGYT
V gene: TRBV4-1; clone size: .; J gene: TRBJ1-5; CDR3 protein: ASSQERVGDQPQH
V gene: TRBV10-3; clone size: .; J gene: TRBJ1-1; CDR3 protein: AIRRGQMNTEAF
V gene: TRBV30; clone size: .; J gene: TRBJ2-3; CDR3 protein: AWTRLVDKDTQY
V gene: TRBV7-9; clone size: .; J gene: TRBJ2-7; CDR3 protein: ASSPQTGNAYEQY
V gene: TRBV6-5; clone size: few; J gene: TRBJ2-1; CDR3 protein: ASSYHGTGGLVEQF
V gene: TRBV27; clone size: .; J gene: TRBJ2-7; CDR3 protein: ASSFSGRLGEQY
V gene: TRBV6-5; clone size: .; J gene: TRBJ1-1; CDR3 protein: ASRPRGTEAF
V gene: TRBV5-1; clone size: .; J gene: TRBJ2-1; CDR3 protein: ASSSPGSPLGNEQF
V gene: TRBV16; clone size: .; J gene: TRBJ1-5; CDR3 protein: ASSQGAGTGKGDQPQH
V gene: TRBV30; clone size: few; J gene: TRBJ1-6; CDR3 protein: AWSALRVSGSPLH
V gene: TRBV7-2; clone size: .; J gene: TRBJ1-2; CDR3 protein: ASSLAQQGSVYGYT
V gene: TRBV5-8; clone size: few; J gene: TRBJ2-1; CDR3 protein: ASSRLAGGYNEQF
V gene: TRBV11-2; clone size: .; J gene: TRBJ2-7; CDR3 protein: ASSFPGLAGHHEQY
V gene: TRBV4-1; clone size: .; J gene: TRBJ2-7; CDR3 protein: ASSPITGDGSYEQY
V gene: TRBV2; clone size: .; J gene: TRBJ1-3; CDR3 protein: ASRLENGNTIY
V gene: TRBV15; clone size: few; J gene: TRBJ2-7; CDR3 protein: ATSINSYEQY
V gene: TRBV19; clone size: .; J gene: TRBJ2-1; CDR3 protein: ASTPVGSGKGSSYNEQF
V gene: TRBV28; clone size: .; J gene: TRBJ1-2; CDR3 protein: ASTSEFGYT
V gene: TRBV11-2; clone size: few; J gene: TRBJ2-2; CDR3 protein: ASSLGGQGELF
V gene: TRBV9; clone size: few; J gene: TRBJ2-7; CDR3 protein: ASSVAAGDYYEQY
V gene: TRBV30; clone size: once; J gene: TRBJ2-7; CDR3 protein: ACGQREQY
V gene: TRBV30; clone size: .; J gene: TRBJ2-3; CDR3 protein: AWSVRTGGTDTQY
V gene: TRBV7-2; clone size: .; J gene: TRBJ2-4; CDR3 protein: ASSSPGQGWLNQY
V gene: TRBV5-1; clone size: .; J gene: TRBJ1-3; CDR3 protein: ASSSSGFGNTIY
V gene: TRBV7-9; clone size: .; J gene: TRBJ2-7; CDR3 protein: ASSLAARRGVYEQY
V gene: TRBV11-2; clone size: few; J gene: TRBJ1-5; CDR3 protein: ASSLTGVGQPQH
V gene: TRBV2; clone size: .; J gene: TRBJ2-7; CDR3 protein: ASKLALSSYEQY
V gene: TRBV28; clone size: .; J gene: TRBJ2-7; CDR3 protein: ASSLPGQGAEEQY
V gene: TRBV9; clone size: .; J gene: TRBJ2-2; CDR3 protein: ASSARTEGELF
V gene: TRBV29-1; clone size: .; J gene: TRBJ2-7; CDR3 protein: SGGLTGNSYEQY
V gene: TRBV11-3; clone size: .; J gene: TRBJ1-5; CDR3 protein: ASSSPRITPQH
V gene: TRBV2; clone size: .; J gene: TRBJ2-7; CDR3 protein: ASSEQGLQLSYEQY
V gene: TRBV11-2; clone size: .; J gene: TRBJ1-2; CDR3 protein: ASAGTGGGGYT
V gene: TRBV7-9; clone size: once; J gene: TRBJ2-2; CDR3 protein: ASSLSHWELF
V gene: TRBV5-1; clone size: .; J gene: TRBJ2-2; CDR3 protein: ASSPREDGELF
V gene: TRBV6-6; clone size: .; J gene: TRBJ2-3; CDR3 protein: ASGTLSTDTQY
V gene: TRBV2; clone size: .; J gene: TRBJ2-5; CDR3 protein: ASSGTAQETQY
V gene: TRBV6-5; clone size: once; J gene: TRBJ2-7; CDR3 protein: ASSYQAVRASEQY
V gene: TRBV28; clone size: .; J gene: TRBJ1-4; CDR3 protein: ASSLGGQPNEKLF